The clone carrying this T cell receptor beta chain was detected ten times or more. No antigen is known for it. RNA transcripts served as the template for amplifying TCR beta CDR3 regions. A first-round RT-PCR of the TCR CDR3 used the HTBI primer set. TCRdb re-called the multiplex PCR reads with MiXCR, one entry per CDR3 protein. Here the sample spans about 600,000 distinct CDR3 sequences, more than 15% being singletons. These data belong to a study of T cells in Graves' hyperthyroidism and ophthalmopathy. Study details: Blood was drawn when the patient was first diagnosed and still untreated. Study-wide points: Most thyroid clonotypes expanded above 0.001 were also detected in blood. Onset of ophthalmopathy came a median approximately 6.5 months after the model predicted it.

The CDR3 spans 19 residues. V was clipped by 5 bases and J by 0 bases; unmatched bases: 10. Ophthalmopathy cases met thresholds of Clinical Activity Score at least 3, NOSPECS grade at least 4 and duration under 3 months. This chain links TRBV12-3 or TRBV12-4 with TRBJ2-3; 14 bases line up with TRBD2. The receptor was isolated from a woman aged 35 to 49 with Graves' ophthalmopathy. Sequencing used blood. The CDR3 sequence is CASSPTRTSGRFSTDTQYF. CDR3 nucleotides: TGTGCCAGCAGTCCCACTCGGACTAGCGGGAGGTTTAGCACAGATACGCAGTATTTT.